Shown below are 17 T cell receptor beta chains from a single sample sequenced in a study of T cells expressing NK-cell markers. TCRdb derives one entry per CDR3 protein from the 5' RACE reads, leaving out DNA. In total, the table holds under 600,000 distinct CDR3 sequences. The sample taken for sequencing was blood T cells: a sorted CD56 or NKG2C T cell subset, CD4+ or CD8+ T cells, or bulk PBMC T cells (not recorded which). These receptors were obtained from a woman in her forties or fifties in good health.

J is TRBJ2-7 and V is TRBV18; TCRdb's D call of TRBD2 is untestable without DNA. The CDR3 is 16 amino acids. From germline, CDR1 is KGHSH and CDR2 LQKENI. CDR3 sequence reads: CASSPRPLAGGYEQYF.

V gene TRBV3-1 combines with J gene TRBJ1-2. This CDR3 has 12 residues. Germline V gene sequence: CDR1 LGHDT, CDR2 YNNKEL (reference sequence). The CDR3 region is CASSHGRIDYTF.

The gene calls are TRBV7-6 and TRBJ1-1. The germline gives CDR1 SGHVS, CDR2 FNYEAQ. This CDR3 is 13 amino acids long. The CDR3: CASSPVRDTEAFF.

The chain links TRBV6-6 to TRBJ2-2; TCRdb gives TRBD1 as the D gene, but with no DNA this cannot be confirmed. The CDR3 runs 16 residues. The germline gives CDR1 MNHNY, CDR2 SVGAGI (reference sequence). The CDR3 loop reads CASTHQGQQNTGELFF.

This rearrangement joins TRBV12-3 or TRBV12-4 to TRBJ2-2; without DNA, the TCRdb call of TRBD2 cannot be checked. The CDR3 has 17 residues. The CDR3 loop reads CASSFLRTGTNTGELFF.

The rearrangement uses TRBV3-1 and TRBJ1-4; the D call from TCRdb, TRBD1, cannot be confirmed without DNA. Per the germline V gene, CDR1 is LGHDT and CDR2 is YNNKEL (reference sequence). The CDR3 consists of 16 residues. The CDR3 here is CASSIQGKGTNEKLFF.

CDR3 region: CASSQTRKSAGELFF. This chain joins TRBV2 and TRBJ2-2; the TRBD2 assignment by TCRdb is unverifiable without DNA. This CDR3 is built from 15 residues. CDR1 and CDR2 from the germline V gene are SNHLY and FYNNEI.

CDR3 region: CASSFRTGTGEIDEQFF. V and J are TRBV7-3 and TRBJ2-1; checking the TCRdb D call of TRBD1 is not possible without DNA. This CDR3 is 17 amino acids long. CDR1 SGHTA and CDR2 FQGTGA come from the germline V gene.

The chain links TRBV12-5 to TRBJ2-1; there is no DNA to check the TCRdb D call of TRBD2. CDR1 and CDR2 from the germline V gene are LGHNT and FRNRAP. The CDR3 is 16 residues long. CDR3 amino acids: CASGKPGLAGVGEQFF.

The rearrangement joins TRBV20-1 to TRBJ2-2. This CDR3 has 11 amino acids. Looked up from germline, CDR1 is DFQATT and CDR2 is SNEGSKA (reference sequence). The CDR3 reads CSARTGGELFF.

The chain recombines TRBV5-1 with TRBJ2-3. Germline lookup yields CDR1 SGHRS and CDR2 YFSETQ. The CDR3 loop spans 13 amino acids. CDR3 loop: CASRDGSTDTQYF.

The rearrangement links TRBV18 to TRBJ2-3. Germline CDR1 reads KGHSH; CDR2 reads LQKENI. CDR3 length: 15 residues. This CDR3 reads CASSHQADSTDTQYF. The full variable domain, its missing parts supplied by reference TRBV18 and TRBJ2-3, is NAGVMQNPRHLVRRRGQEARLRCSPMKGHSHVYWYRQLPEEGLKFMVYLQKENIIDESGMPKERFSAEFPKEGPSILRIQQVVRGDSAAYFCASSHQADSTDTQYFGPGTRLTVL.

The V call is TRBV28, the J call TRBJ2-2; TCRdb gives TRBD2 as the D gene, but with no DNA this cannot be confirmed. This CDR3 comprises 16 residues. CDR1 is MDHEN, CDR2 SYDVKM, per germline. The CDR3 reads CASSLLTSGDTGELFF.

CDR3 protein: CASRTQVSYEQYF. V usage is TRBV28 and J usage is TRBJ2-7; TCRdb's D call of TRBD1 is untestable without DNA. Germline CDR1 reads MDHEN; CDR2 reads SYDVKM. The CDR3 sequence is 13 residues long.

CDR3 region: CASSQAPHSGTYSYEQYF. The rearrangement links TRBV3-1 to TRBJ2-7; TCRdb names TRBD2, which stays unverified in the absence of DNA. In germline, CDR1 is LGHDT, CDR2 YNNKEL (reference sequence). This CDR3 comprises 18 residues.

The chain links TRBV27 to TRBJ2-5; TCRdb designates TRBD1, a call that cannot be tested without DNA. The germline V gene encodes CDR1 MNHEY and CDR2 SMNVEV (reference sequence). The CDR3 length is 15 residues. CDR3 sequence reads: CASSSPGGRRETQYF.

J is TRBJ2-1 and V is TRBV15; without DNA, the TCRdb call of TRBD1 cannot be checked. Germline CDR1 LNHNV, CDR2 YYDKDF (reference sequence). This CDR3 is built from 15 residues. The CDR3 protein is CATSRDGTGRNEQFF.